This is a list of T cell receptor beta chains from one sample in a study of regulatory and conventional T cells in RAG deficiency. Profiling relied on immunoSEQ multiplex PCR, and the TCRdb table lists in-frame clones only, not all of them. The sample has around 30,000 clones; over 90% are singletons. The sample also formed part of further work on regulatory T cells.

Sequenced material: CD25- CD4+ T cells sorted from blood. Receptors originate from a human donor in good health. CDR3s include the opening cysteine and the closing phenylalanine or tryptophan. The order of the fields is J gene, D gene, clone size, V gene, CDR3 length, CDR3 protein, CDR3 DNA. The D gene is left open where the match is weak. The size field is filled for only some rows; it gives once, few, many or a size class.

j_call: TRBJ2-1
d_call: -
clone_size: -
v_call: TRBV9
cdr3_length: 15
cdr3_aa: CASSPRTTKYNEQFF
cdr3_nt: TGTGCCAGCAGCCCACGGACTACTAAATACAATGAGCAGTTCTTC

j_call: TRBJ2-2
d_call: TRBD2
clone_size: -
v_call: TRBV5-1
cdr3_length: 15
cdr3_aa: CASSLTSTNTGELFF
cdr3_nt: TGCGCCAGCAGCCTGACTAGCACGAACACCGGGGAGCTGTTTTTT

j_call: TRBJ2-7
d_call: TRBD1
clone_size: -
v_call: TRBV2
cdr3_length: 15
cdr3_aa: CASISPGQKTYEQYF
cdr3_nt: TGTGCCAGTATCTCACCGGGACAGAAAACCTACGAGCAGTACTTC

j_call: TRBJ2-1
d_call: -
clone_size: -
v_call: TRBV7-9
cdr3_length: 16
cdr3_aa: CASSPRGAPLYNEQFF
cdr3_nt: TGTGCCAGCAGCCCCAGGGGGGCCCCCCTTTACAATGAGCAGTTCTTC

j_call: TRBJ1-2
d_call: TRBD1
clone_size: -
v_call: TRBV28
cdr3_length: 13
cdr3_aa: CAIGGTANYGYTF
cdr3_nt: TGTGCCATAGGGGGCACAGCTAACTATGGCTACACCTTC

j_call: TRBJ1-6
d_call: -
clone_size: -
v_call: TRBV6-1
cdr3_length: 15
cdr3_aa: CASSETRGRNSPLHF
cdr3_nt: TGTGCCAGCAGTGAAACAAGGGGCAGGAATTCACCCCTCCACTTT

j_call: TRBJ2-7
d_call: -
clone_size: -
v_call: TRBV9
cdr3_length: 16
cdr3_aa: CASSVASGSSSYEQYF
cdr3_nt: TGTGCCAGCAGCGTAGCTTCAGGCAGTAGCTCCTACGAGCAGTACTTC

j_call: TRBJ1-2
d_call: TRBD1
clone_size: -
v_call: TRBV19
cdr3_length: 15
cdr3_aa: CASSIGDRPTGGYTF
cdr3_nt: TGTGCCAGTAGTATAGGGGACAGACCAACTGGGGGCTACACCTTC

j_call: TRBJ1-6
d_call: TRBD1
clone_size: -
v_call: TRBV19
cdr3_length: 17
cdr3_aa: CASSLIRDSRYNSPLHF
cdr3_nt: TGTGCCAGTAGCTTAATCCGGGACAGCCGCTATAATTCACCCCTCCACTTT

j_call: TRBJ2-3
d_call: TRBD2
clone_size: -
v_call: TRBV5-1
cdr3_length: 16
cdr3_aa: CASSPIAGVTTDTQYF
cdr3_nt: TGCGCCAGCAGCCCAATAGCGGGGGTTACCACAGATACGCAGTATTTT

j_call: TRBJ2-2
d_call: -
clone_size: -
v_call: TRBV5-5
cdr3_length: 15
cdr3_aa: CASSLAGRNTGELFF
cdr3_nt: TGTGCCAGCAGCTTGGCCGGGAGAAACACCGGGGAGCTGTTTTTT

j_call: TRBJ2-5
d_call: -
clone_size: -
v_call: TRBV6-6
cdr3_length: 15
cdr3_aa: CASSYGQGRGETQYF
cdr3_nt: TGTGCCAGCAGTTACGGGCAGGGGCGGGGGGAGACCCAGTACTTC

j_call: TRBJ2-7
d_call: TRBD1
clone_size: -
v_call: TRBV9
cdr3_length: 16
cdr3_aa: CASSVAFTGGKGEQYF
cdr3_nt: TGTGCCAGCAGCGTAGCTTTCACAGGGGGAAAGGGCGAGCAGTACTTC

j_call: TRBJ2-2
d_call: -
clone_size: -
v_call: TRBV11-1
cdr3_length: 15
cdr3_aa: CASSLRLATPGELFF
cdr3_nt: TGTGCCAGCAGCTTACGGCTAGCCACGCCTGGGGAGCTGTTTTTT

j_call: TRBJ1-1
d_call: -
clone_size: -
v_call: TRBV19
cdr3_length: 13
cdr3_aa: CASDPGGNTEAFF
cdr3_nt: TGTGCCAGCGATCCCGGGGGGAACACTGAAGCTTTCTTT

j_call: TRBJ2-5
d_call: TRBD2
clone_size: -
v_call: TRBV6-1
cdr3_length: 15
cdr3_aa: CASRISGGPQETQYF
cdr3_nt: TGTGCCAGCAGAATTAGCGGGGGGCCACAAGAGACCCAGTACTTC

j_call: TRBJ2-2
d_call: -
clone_size: -
v_call: TRBV7-9
cdr3_length: 15
cdr3_aa: CASSLEVGYTGELFF
cdr3_nt: TGTGCCAGCAGCTTGGAAGTCGGGTACACCGGGGAGCTGTTTTTT

j_call: TRBJ1-1
d_call: -
clone_size: -
v_call: TRBV6-1
cdr3_length: 14
cdr3_aa: CASSESGGPTEAFF
cdr3_nt: TGTGCCAGCAGTGAAAGCGGGGGCCCCACTGAAGCTTTCTTT

j_call: TRBJ1-1
d_call: -
clone_size: once
v_call: TRBV28
cdr3_length: 11
cdr3_aa: CASTRGTEAFF
cdr3_nt: TGTGCCAGCACCAGGGGTACTGAAGCTTTCTTT

j_call: TRBJ1-3
d_call: -
clone_size: -
v_call: TRBV6-1
cdr3_length: 14
cdr3_aa: CASSETGGGNTIYF
cdr3_nt: TGTGCCAGCAGTGAAACGGGGGGGGGAAACACCATATATTTT

j_call: TRBJ2-2
d_call: TRBD1
clone_size: -
v_call: TRBV19
cdr3_length: 15
cdr3_aa: CASSRQGGETGELFF
cdr3_nt: TGTGCCAGTAGTCGACAGGGGGGGGAGACCGGGGAGCTGTTTTTT

j_call: TRBJ1-4
d_call: -
clone_size: -
v_call: TRBV5-4
cdr3_length: 15
cdr3_aa: CASSQDAARGEKLFF
cdr3_nt: TGTGCCAGCAGCCAGGATGCCGCTAGGGGTGAAAAACTGTTTTTT

j_call: TRBJ2-5
d_call: -
clone_size: -
v_call: TRBV6-1
cdr3_length: 13
cdr3_aa: CASKALAGETQYF
cdr3_nt: TGTGCCAGCAAGGCGTTAGCTGGGGAGACCCAGTACTTC

j_call: TRBJ2-3
d_call: TRBD1
clone_size: -
v_call: TRBV5-1
cdr3_length: 16
cdr3_aa: CASSLAQTGHTDTQYF
cdr3_nt: TGCGCCAGCAGCTTGGCCCAGACAGGGCACACAGATACGCAGTATTTT

j_call: TRBJ1-1
d_call: -
clone_size: -
v_call: TRBV5-1
cdr3_length: 15
cdr3_aa: CASTPALNLDTEAFF
cdr3_nt: TGCGCCAGCACCCCGGCACTAAATCTGGACACTGAAGCTTTCTTT